Sequencing of this T cell receptor (beta chain) was carried out in a study of identical twins. The study's findings and limits: Because invariant MAIT and iNKT cells could be present, zero-insertion analyses could be partly confounded. Reduced insertions were recorded for abundant cord blood beta clonotypes, with no such pattern in memory repertoires.

Unique molecular identifiers were present on the cDNA, and a universal primer site came from template switching. Each CDR3 protein gets one entry after TCRdb re-called the 5' RACE reads with MiXCR. The sample shows over 550,000 distinct CDR3 sequences, under 8.5% of them seen only once. Notes on this clonotype: Its antigen is unidentified.

These data are also associated with another study on yellow fever vaccine responses in identical twins.

Input material: PBMCs. This receptor was taken from a woman under 30 in good health.

CDR3 region: CATNRRTGTNTGELFF. CDR3 DNA sequence: TGTGCCACGAACCGACGGACAGGGACTAACACCGGGGAGCTGTTTTTT. J is TRBJ2-2 and V is TRBV7-9, with TRBD1 identical over 8 bases. V dropped 10 bases and J dropped 2; count of bases not matched to a gene: 12. Germline CDR1 SEHNR, CDR2 FQNEAQ (reference sequence). The CDR3 has 16 residues.